Shown below are 24 T cell receptor beta chains from a single sample sequenced in a study of blood T cell repertoires in COVID-19. Assay: immunoSEQ multiplex PCR; the TCRdb copy retains only in-frame clones and omits some. The sample lists more than 100,000 clones, 65% to 85% seen once, with more than 4.5% in the top ten. Sequenced input: peripheral blood. Receptors were obtained from an older woman with acute or convalescent COVID-19.

The rearrangement links TRBV7-9 to TRBJ2-1; TRBD2 might be the D (6 bases). V dropped 11 bases and J dropped 5 bases, with 16 bases sitting between them. The germline gives CDR1 SEHNR, CDR2 FQNEAQ (reference sequence). This CDR3 contains 13 residues. The CDR3 DNA is TGTGCCGGACGGGGGACCCCGAACAATGAGCAGTTCTTC. It codes for CAGRGTPNNEQFF.

The chain is built from TRBV5-1 and TRBJ1-3; a weak D match, TRBD1 (5 bases). Germline lookup yields CDR1 SGHRS and CDR2 YFSETQ. V lost 3 bases and J 4 bases, leaving 14 bases between the germline ends. CDR3 length: 15 amino acids. The DNA of the CDR3 is TGCGCCAGCAGCTCATCCGGACATTCCGGAAACACCATATATTTT. It specifies CASSSSGHSGNTIYF.

The genes are TRBV9 and TRBJ1-1; weak D call: TRBD1 (5 bases). V dropped 3 bases and J dropped 0 bases, with 12 bases sitting between them. CDR1 and CDR2 from the germline V gene are SGDLS and YYNGEE. This CDR3 is 15 amino acids long. CDR3 sequence (DNA): TGTGCCAGCAGCGACCGAGCAGGGCTGAACACTGAAGCTTTCTTT. Amino acid sequence: CASSDRAGLNTEAFF.

J is TRBJ1-5 and V is TRBV3-1 (or the pseudogene TRBV3-2); possible D gene TRBD1, 6 bases. Germline values: CDR1 LGHDT, CDR2 YNNKEL (reference sequence). The CDR3 covers 15 residues. With 4 bases removed from V and 4 bases from J, the gap between germline ends came to 14 bases. The CDR3 nucleotides are TGTGCCAGCAGCCTTCAGGGGTATGGGAATCAGCCCCAGCATTTT. Amino acid sequence: CASSLQGYGNQPQHF.

The chain links TRBV6-5 to TRBJ2-7, with 7 bases aligning to TRBD2. V lost 6 bases to trimming and J lost 5 bases; unmatched junction nucleotides: 10. Germline V gives CDR1 MNHEY, CDR2 SVGAGI. CDR3 length: 14 residues. This chain's CDR3 is CASSERTSSHEQYV. The CDR3 DNA reads TGTGCCAGCAGCGAGCGGACTAGTTCCCACGAGCAGTACGTC.

The CDR3 loop reads CASSQELADYNEQFF. The CDR3 bases are TGCGCCAGCAGCCAAGAATTAGCCGACTACAATGAGCAGTTCTTC. The V and J genes are TRBV4-3 and TRBJ2-1, with unresolved D. CDR3 size: 15 residues. The germline CDR1 and CDR2 sequences are LGHNA and YSLEER. Trimming pared 0 bases from V and 3 bases from J, leaving 9 bases between.

CDR3 sequence: CASSRDRWEKTQYF. The CDR3 DNA reads TGTGCCAGCAGCCGGGACAGGTGGGAGAAGACCCAGTACTTC. V gene TRBV7-2 combines with J gene TRBJ2-5, with 8 nucleotides matching TRBD1. Germline-derived CDR1 and CDR2 are SGHTA and FQGNSA. There are 14 residues in the CDR3. The ends lost 5 bases at V and 6 bases at J; junction bases unmatched: 8.

J is TRBJ2-1 and V is TRBV4-3; 11 nucleotides agree with TRBD2. The V segment lost 0 bases and the J segment 4 bases; nucleotides outside the gene matches: 5. This CDR3 comprises 17 residues. Germline lookup yields CDR1 LGHNA and CDR2 YSLEER. CDR3 residues: CASSQDLTSGVYNEQFF. The DNA of the CDR3 is TGCGCCAGCAGCCAAGATTTGACTAGCGGGGTGTACAATGAGCAGTTCTTC.

The rearrangement joins TRBV4-3 to TRBJ1-2, with no clear D. V dropped 0 bases and J dropped 4 bases, with 12 bases sitting between them. The CDR3 is made up of 15 amino acids. Looked up from germline, CDR1 is LGHNA and CDR2 is YSLEER. For the CDR3, the DNA is TGCGCCAGCAGCCAAGATATGCGGGGTGCCTATGGCTACACCTTC. As protein: CASSQDMRGAYGYTF.

The chain uses TRBV19 and TRBJ1-5, with 9 bases lining up with TRBD1. CDR1 and CDR2 from the germline V gene are LNHDA and SQIVND (reference sequence). V was clipped by 3 bases and J by 7 bases; unmatched bases: 13. This CDR3 comprises 17 residues. CDR3 bases: TGTGCCAGTAGTATCGTCTGGGAACAGGGGGCAAAGCAGCCCCAGCATTTT. Residues: CASSIVWEQGAKQPQHF. Drawing the rest from reference TRBV19 and TRBJ1-5, the complete variable domain is DGGITQSPKYLFRKEGQNVTLSCEQNLNHDAMYWYRQDPGQGLRLIYYSQIVNDFQKGDIAEGYSVSREKKESFPLTVTSAQKNPTAFYLCASSIVWEQGAKQPQHFGDGTRLSIL.

The rearrangement uses TRBV2 and TRBJ2-7; 9 positions agree with TRBD2. V was pared by 5 bases and J by 3 bases, with 5 bases of the junction left unmatched. The CDR3 runs to 14 residues. Germline V gives CDR1 SNHLY, CDR2 FYNNEI. The CDR3 spells CASSILAGIYEQYV. CDR3 bases: TGTGCCAGCAGTATACTAGCGGGTATCTACGAGCAGTACGTC.

The chain carries TRBV6-5 and TRBJ1-1; 11 bases map to TRBD1. This CDR3 has 15 amino acids. Trimming took 7 bases from V and 5 from J; bases not matched to a gene: 9. The germline V gene has CDR1 MNHEY and CDR2 SVGAGI. This CDR3 is CASTPGQGVNTEAFF. For the CDR3, the DNA is TGTGCCAGCACCCCGGGACAGGGGGTAAATACTGAAGCTTTCTTT.

Only one count was recorded for this clone. This rearrangement joins TRBV4-1 to TRBJ2-3; maybe TRBD2 (5 bases). V was shortened by 4 bases and J by 4 bases, with 9 bases between the two germline ends. Germline CDR1 reads MGHRA; CDR2 reads YSYEKL. This CDR3 is built from 13 residues. DNA of the CDR3: TGCGCCAGCAGCCGACAACTAGCAGATACGCAGTATTTT. This encodes CASSRQLADTQYF.

This chain connects TRBV3-1 (or the pseudogene TRBV3-2) to TRBJ2-2, with 8 bases aligning to TRBD2. Germline V CDR1 and CDR2: LGHDT, YNNKEL (reference sequence). Trimming took 4 bases from V and 7 from J; bases not matched to a gene: 11. The CDR3 length is 16 residues. CDR3 DNA sequence: TGTGCCAGCAGCCGTACACTCGGGGGGGCTGACGGGGAGCTGTTTTTT. Protein: CASSRTLGGADGELFF.

V gene TRBV27 combines with J gene TRBJ1-4; D might be TRBD1 (6 bases). The CDR3 is 14 residues long. CDR1 MNHEY and CDR2 SMNVEV come from the germline V gene (reference sequence). The V end lost 2 bases, the J end lost 7 bases, and 11 bases lay between the germline ends. The CDR3 DNA is TGTGCCAGCAGTTTAACAGGGTGGGGTGAAAAACTGTTTTTT. Amino acid sequence: CASSLTGWGEKLFF.

The chain employs TRBV30 and TRBJ1-1; unclear D gene. The V end lost 4 bases, the J end lost 3 bases, and 21 bases lay between the germline ends. Germline V gene lookup returns CDR1 GTSNPN and CDR2 SVGIG (reference sequence). CDR3 size: 16 residues. This CDR3 reads CAWNGYSSGSYTEAFF. The CDR3 DNA sequence: TGTGCCTGGAACGGCTATTCAAGCGGAAGTTACACTGAAGCTTTCTTT.

The V and J genes are TRBV6-1 and TRBJ1-6; unclear D gene. The CDR3 runs to 14 residues. The germline V gene encodes CDR1 MNHNS and CDR2 SASEGT. Trimming removed 0 bases at V and 9 bases at J, with 9 bases between. CDR3 residues: CASSEAADFSPLHF. As DNA, the CDR3 is TGTGCCAGCAGTGAAGCCGCGGACTTTTCACCCCTCCACTTT.

The chain is built from TRBV3-1 (or the pseudogene TRBV3-2) and TRBJ2-7, with 7 bases aligning to TRBD2. CDR1 is LGHDT, CDR2 YNNKEL, per germline (reference sequence). This CDR3 comprises 12 residues. The V and J ends lost 1 base and 12 bases, in that order; junction bases with no gene match: 6. The CDR3 DNA reads TGTGCCAGCAGCCAAGTTTTGGGACTACTGTACTTC. It specifies CASSQVLGLLYF.

J is TRBJ2-5 and V is TRBV15; TRBD2 matches 8 bases. This CDR3 has 16 amino acids. CDR1 and CDR2 from the germline V gene are LNHNV and YYDKDF (reference sequence). The V gene end was trimmed by 5 bases and the J gene end by 5 bases; junction bases not matched to a gene: 13. The CDR3 loop is CATSPTLAVQWETQYF. CDR3 DNA sequence: TGTGCCACCAGCCCTACACTAGCGGTCCAATGGGAGACCCAGTACTTC.

The chain has TRBV6-6 and TRBJ1-1; 7 bases fit TRBD1. Looked up from germline, CDR1 is MNHNY and CDR2 is SVGAGI (reference sequence). V was clipped by 5 bases and J by 5 bases; unmatched bases: 8. CDR3 size: 14 residues. DNA for the CDR3: TGTGCCAGCAGTACCGGACAGGTGTGGACTGAAGCTTTCTTT. This sequence encodes CASSTGQVWTEAFF.

The rearrangement joins TRBV10-3 to TRBJ1-5; possible D gene TRBD1, 5 bases. Per the germline V gene, CDR1 is ENHRY and CDR2 is SYGVKD. V gave up 3 bases and J gave up 7 bases, with 10 bases separating them. CDR3 size: 13 residues. In DNA, the CDR3 is TGTGCCATCAGTGAAAGGGGCGAACAGCCCCAGCATTTT. It codes for CAISERGEQPQHF.

The chain uses TRBV7-2 and TRBJ2-3; a possible D gene is TRBD1 (6 bases). Trimming shortened V by 5 bases and J by 4 bases, and 13 bases separated the two germline ends. CDR1 SGHTA and CDR2 FQGNSA come from the germline V gene. This CDR3 spans 14 amino acids. This chain's CDR3 is CASSIQGSADTQYF. As DNA, the CDR3 is TGTGCCAGCAGCATACAGGGATCTGCAGATACGCAGTATTTT.

The V gene is TRBV9, the J gene TRBJ2-2, with 12 bases identical to TRBD1. The CDR3 is made up of 15 amino acids. V lost 0 bases and J lost 11; bases outside the gene matches: 5. The germline CDR1 and CDR2 sequences are SGDLS and YYNGEE. CDR3 in amino acids: CASSVAGQGATELFF. DNA of the CDR3: TGTGCCAGCAGCGTAGCGGGACAGGGGGCAACAGAGCTGTTTTTT.

V is TRBV7-9 and J is TRBJ2-1; 8 bases line up with TRBD2. The germline V gene has CDR1 SEHNR and CDR2 FQNEAQ (reference sequence). The trim removed 1 base at V and 6 bases at J, leaving 5 bases unmatched. The CDR3 runs to 15 residues. In DNA form, the CDR3 reads TGTGCCAGCAGCTTAGGCAACGGGGGGGTCAATGAGCAGTTCTTC. It translates to CASSLGNGGVNEQFF.